This is a list of T cell receptor beta chains from one sample in a study of long-term antiretroviral therapy in people with HIV. The assay was immunoSEQ multiplex PCR, and TCRdb's table has in-frame clones only and misses some. The sample has about 50,000 clones, about 86% seen once. The material sequenced was unsorted PBMCs, taken 0.8 years after starting antiretroviral therapy. Receptors originate from a woman younger than 30 with HIV. Both conserved end residues are part of each CDR3. D genes are given only for firm matches. A row's size may be missing; if present it is once, few, many or a size class.

abundance	v_gene	j_gene	d_gene	CDR3nt	CDR3aa
-	TRBV7-3	TRBJ2-2	-	TGTGCCAGCAGCACAACCGGGACTTTTAACACCGGGGAGCTGTTTTTT	CASSTTGTFNTGELFF
once	TRBV7-2	TRBJ1-1	-	TGTGCCAGCAGTCTACAAGGACGGATGAACACTGAAGCTTTCTTT	CASSLQGRMNTEAFF
-	TRBV15	TRBJ2-1	-	TGTGCCACCAGCAGAGGAGGGGGGAATGAGCAGTTCTTC	CATSRGGGNEQFF
once	TRBV10-3	TRBJ2-3	TRBD1	TGTGCCATCAGACGCGGGACAGGGGCTAGCACAGATACGCAGTATTTT	CAIRRGTGASTDTQYF
-	TRBV28	TRBJ2-7	TRBD2	TGTGCCAGTCTCGGGACTAGGGGTATGTACGAGCAGTACTTC	CASLGTRGMYEQYF
-	TRBV18	TRBJ1-5	TRBD1	TGTGCCAGCTCACAAACGGACAGGGGAGGTCAGCCCCAGCATTTT	CASSQTDRGGQPQHF
-	TRBV9	TRBJ2-3	-	TGTGCCAGCAGCGAGAGCAGGGGGAGGTTGACAGATACGCAGTATTTT	CASSESRGRLTDTQYF
-	TRBV9	TRBJ1-4	-	TGTGCCAGCAGCGTCCCCTTGAGAGCTGAAAAACTGTTTTTT	CASSVPLRAEKLFF
-	TRBV9	TRBJ2-1	TRBD2	TGTGCCAGCAGTCTAGAGGGCGGGAGGGATGGTGAGCAGTTCTTC	CASSLEGGRDGEQFF
-	TRBV7-3	TRBJ2-1	TRBD2	TGTGCCAGCAGCAGACTAGCGGGGGGCAATGAGCAGTTCTTC	CASSRLAGGNEQFF
-	TRBV19	TRBJ1-5	TRBD1	TGTGCCAGTAGTTCCAGGACAGGGGGAACTCGGCAGCCCCAGCATTTT	CASSSRTGGTRQPQHF
-	TRBV4-3	TRBJ1-5	TRBD1	TGCGCCAGCAGCCATCGGACAGGGGTTAGCAATCAGCCCCAGCATTTT	CASSHRTGVSNQPQHF
-	TRBV6-5	TRBJ2-1	TRBD2	TGTGCCAGCAGTTACTCGGCTAGCGGCTACAATGAGCAGTTCTTC	CASSYSASGYNEQFF
-	TRBV7-2	TRBJ2-7	TRBD1	TGTGCCAGCAGCTCGGACAGGGTTCGCCTCGAGCAGTACTTC	CASSSDRVRLEQYF
-	TRBV13	TRBJ2-7	-	TGTGCCAGCAGCTTAGTCGGGACGTCCTACGAGCAGTACTTC	CASSLVGTSYEQYF
-	TRBV25-1	TRBJ2-1	TRBD2	TGTGCCGGCACTAGCGGGAGTCAGAATGAGCAGTTCTTC	CAGTSGSQNEQFF
-	TRBV6-1	TRBJ2-5	-	TGTGCCAGCAGTGGGGCTCCCCAGGAGACCCAGTACTTC	CASSGAPQETQYF
once	TRBV7-8	TRBJ2-3	TRBD2	TGTGCCAGCAGCCCCACGACTAGCGGGAGGGCGGATACGCAGTATTTT	CASSPTTSGRADTQYF
few	TRBV19	TRBJ2-7	-	TGTGCCAGTAGTTCGGCAGGGGGGTTTTACGAGCAGTACTTC	CASSSAGGFYEQYF
few	TRBV18	TRBJ1-2	-	TGTGCCAGCTCACCACCGCCTCTTCCTCGGCCCCCGGATGGCTACACCTTC	CASSPPPLPRPPDGYTF
-	TRBV28	TRBJ2-4	TRBD1	TGTGCCAGCAGTTTATTATTCTCGGGACAGGCGATTTTAGCCAAAAACATTCAGTACTTC	CASSLLFSGQAILAKNIQYF
-	TRBV11-2	TRBJ2-6	-	TGTGCCAGCAGCTTCGATGGACGGACGCAGACTGGGGCCAACGTCCTGACTTTC	CASSFDGRTQTGANVLTF
once	TRBV11-2	TRBJ2-1	-	TGTGCCAGCAGCTTAGTGGGCCAGGTCCAGTTCTTC	CASSLVGQVQFF
-	TRBV27	TRBJ1-3	-	TGTGCCAGCAGGAGGATAGGGGGGGACACCATATATTTT	CASRRIGGDTIYF
-	TRBV18	TRBJ1-1	-	TGTGCCAGCTCCCCGAGGGGCCCACCAGAGGTTGAAGCTTTCTTT	CASSPRGPPEVEAFF
-	TRBV4-3	TRBJ2-3	-	TGCGCCAGCAGCCAACCCTTCACAGATACGCAGTATTTT	CASSQPFTDTQYF
-	TRBV2	TRBJ2-2	-	TGTGCCAGCACGGACAACTCAAACACCGGGGAGCTGTTTTTT	CASTDNSNTGELFF
-	TRBV14	TRBJ1-4	-	TGTGCCAGCAGCCCGACCCTTAGAGGATCTAATGAAAAACTGTTTTTT	CASSPTLRGSNEKLFF
-	TRBV27	TRBJ1-5	-	TGTGCCAGCAGTTCGTACAGCAATCAGCCCCAGCATTTT	CASSSYSNQPQHF
-	TRBV27	TRBJ2-7	TRBD2	TGTGCCAGCAGTTATGGTGGGAGGGCCTACGAGCAGTACTTC	CASSYGGRAYEQYF
-	TRBV5-5	TRBJ1-4	TRBD1	TGTGCCAGCAGCTTGGCCAGAGGGGGCAACCTGAATGAAAAACTGTTTTTT	CASSLARGGNLNEKLFF
-	TRBV19	TRBJ2-2	-	TGTGCCAGTAGTGTATCCCCGAGGGGGAACACCGGGGAGCTGTTTTTT	CASSVSPRGNTGELFF
few	TRBV5-4	TRBJ2-1	TRBD2	TGCGCCAGCAGCCAAGCGGTAGCGGGAGTGCACAATGAGCAGTTCTTC	CASSQAVAGVHNEQFF
-	TRBV25-1	TRBJ2-4	-	TGTGCCAGCAGTGGCCCAACGTCCAAAAACATTCAGTACTTC	CASSGPTSKNIQYF
-	TRBV30	TRBJ2-7	-	TGTGCCTGGTCAAGGGAGCGGCAGGGCGAGCAGTACTTC	CAWSRERQGEQYF
-	TRBV15	TRBJ1-2	-	TGTGCCACCAGCAGAGCCCTCTTATCAATCTTCGGCTACACCTTC	CATSRALLSIFGYTF
-	TRBV10-3	TRBJ2-7	-	TGTGCCATCAGTGAAGAAGGGGTTGTTTTAAACCTCTCCTACGAGCAGTACTTC	CAISEEGVVLNLSYEQYF
-	TRBV28	TRBJ1-5	-	TGTGCCAGCACCTTTCAGGGCACCGTCTACAATCAGCCCCAGCATTTT	CASTFQGTVYNQPQHF
-	TRBV6-6	TRBJ2-2	-	TGTGCCAGCACTGCTTCATCGGAGCTGTTTTTT	CASTASSELFF
-	TRBV5-1	TRBJ2-5	-	TGCGCCAGCAGCATGACCCAAGAGACCCAGTACTTC	CASSMTQETQYF
-	TRBV27	TRBJ2-1	TRBD2	TGTGCCAGCAGTTTCCAGTCTAGCGGGAGGGCTGAGCAGTTCTTC	CASSFQSSGRAEQFF
-	TRBV5-1	TRBJ1-3	TRBD1	TGCGCCAGCAGTTCCGGGACAGCCTCTGGAAACACCATATATTTT	CASSSGTASGNTIYF
-	TRBV7-9	TRBJ2-2	-	TGTGCCAGCAGCGCTGGACAGCCAAGGAGCACCGGGGAGCTGTTTTTT	CASSAGQPRSTGELFF
-	TRBV5-4	TRBJ1-1	TRBD1	TGTGCCAGCAGCATAGGGACAGGGAGGGAAGCTTTCTTT	CASSIGTGREAFF
-	TRBV11-3	TRBJ2-1	TRBD2	TGTGCCAGCAGCTTGTGGCGGGAGGGGAATGAGCAGTTCTTC	CASSLWREGNEQFF
-	TRBV5-1	TRBJ2-7	-	TGCGCCAGCCGCCAGCAGTTGGACGAGCAGTACTTC	CASRQQLDEQYF
-	TRBV19	TRBJ1-5	TRBD1	TGTGCCAGTAGTATTCGGGCAGGGGGTTATAGCAATCAGCCCCAGCATTTT	CASSIRAGGYSNQPQHF
once	TRBV2	TRBJ1-5	TRBD1	TGTGCCAGCACTGAGAACAGGGGGCCCGGAATCTATAGCAATCAGCCCCAGCATTTT	CASTENRGPGIYSNQPQHF
-	TRBV5-1	TRBJ1-2	-	TGCGCCAGCAGCTTCTCCTCCGGGGATTTTGGCTACACCTTC	CASSFSSGDFGYTF
-	TRBV28	TRBJ1-5	-	TGTGCCAGCAGTTCTGAACAGGGAAGGGGGCAGCCCCAGCATTTT	CASSSEQGRGQPQHF
-	TRBV29-1	TRBJ2-5	TRBD1	TGCAGCGTTGAAGTCCGGACAGGGGCTCAAGAGACCCAGTACTTC	CSVEVRTGAQETQYF
-	TRBV7-2	TRBJ1-2	TRBD1	TGTGCCAGCAGCCCGACCTGGACAGGGGGGGGCTACACCTTC	CASSPTWTGGGYTF
-	TRBV10-1	TRBJ1-1	TRBD1	TGCGCCAGCAGTTGGGGGATTGACAGGGTGAACACTGAAGCTTTCTTT	CASSWGIDRVNTEAFF
-	TRBV28	TRBJ2-7	TRBD2	TGTGCCAGTTGGGGACTAGCGGGTCCCTACGAGCAGTACTTC	CASWGLAGPYEQYF
-	TRBV9	TRBJ2-1	TRBD2	TGTGCCAGCAGCGTAGGAATGTTTTCGGGACTAGCGGGAGACTACTCCTACAATGAGCAGTTCTTC	CASSVGMFSGLAGDYSYNEQFF
-	TRBV18	TRBJ2-6	TRBD1	TGTGCCAGCTCACCCTGGGAAAGGACAGGCATCTCTGGGGCCAACGTCCTGACTTTC	CASSPWERTGISGANVLTF
-	TRBV28	TRBJ2-1	-	TGTGCCAGCAGTTTATATGGCCATGAGCAGTTCTTC	CASSLYGHEQFF